The 17 T cell receptor beta chains below come from one sample, sequenced in a study of T cells in Graves' hyperthyroidism and ophthalmopathy. Amplification targeted TCR beta CDR3 regions from RNA transcripts. Researchers ran a first-round RT-PCR on the TCR CDR3 using the HTBI primer set. TCRdb passed the multiplex PCR reads through MiXCR, listing each CDR3 protein once. The table has about 610,000 distinct CDR3 sequences, roughly 14% seen once. The sample was blood. These receptors were taken from a woman in her forties with Graves' ophthalmopathy.

This clonotype was observed many times. The rearrangement links TRBV20-1 to TRBJ1-6; TRBD1 might be the D (5 bases). Trimming removed 5 bases at V and 5 bases at J, with 13 bases between. The CDR3 runs 14 residues. CDR1 DFQATT and CDR2 SNEGSKA come from the germline V gene (reference sequence). CDR3 bases: TGCAGTGCTCGGCCGGGGGGGGATAATTCACCCCTCCACTTT. Translating gives CSARPGGDNSPLHF.

Of note for this clonotype: A much larger clone differs by one base, so this may be a read error. V and J are TRBV6-5 and TRBJ2-5; 10 bases are a match to TRBD2. V was clipped by 2 bases and J by 1 base; unmatched bases: 1. Germline lookup yields CDR1 MNHEY and CDR2 SVGAGI. This CDR3 is built from 15 residues. This chain's CDR3 is CASSYLAGVQETQYF. CDR3 sequence (DNA): TGTGCCAGCAGTTACCTAGCGGGAGTCCAAGAGACCCAGTACTTC.

CDR3 bases: TGTGCCTGGAGTGTAAGGGCGTCTGGCCTTCCCTACGAGCAGTACTTC. It codes for CAWSVRASGLPYEQYF. The chain employs TRBV30 and TRBJ2-7; D call uncertain. Germline loops: CDR1 GTSNPN, CDR2 SVGIG (reference sequence). The CDR3 is 16 residues long. With 0 bases removed from V and 2 bases from J, the gap between germline ends came to 17 bases.

This clonotype was observed at least ten times. The junction departs from the called germline gene at one end, perhaps through a read error. The J gene is TRBJ1-2, the V gene TRBV6-1; TRBD1 is a possible D gene (5 bases). Germline loops: CDR1 MNHNS, CDR2 SASEGT. This CDR3 comprises 12 residues. DNA for the CDR3: TGTGCCAGCAGGGAAGGGAGGGGCAGTTACACCTTC. Translating gives CASREGRGSYTF.

This clonotype was detected ten times or more. V and J are TRBV2 and TRBJ1-2, with D possibly matching TRBD1 (5 bases). V was pared by 4 bases and J by 2 bases, with 11 bases between. Germline CDR1 and CDR2: SNHLY and FYNNEI. The CDR3 covers 14 residues. Here the CDR3 DNA reads TGTGCCAGCAGTGCAAATCGGGGGAACTATGGCTACACCTTC. It yields the protein CASSANRGNYGYTF.

DNA for the CDR3: TGTGCCAGCAGCTTGGGAGCAAATAATTCACCCCTCCACTTT. As protein: CASSLGANNSPLHF. The rearrangement uses TRBV5-8 and TRBJ1-6, with no clear D. Deletions cut 0 bases from V and 5 bases from J, with 6 bases between. The CDR3 consists of 14 residues. Germline V lookup: CDR1 SGHTS, CDR2 YDEGEE.

This clonotype has at least ten counts. In nucleotides, the CDR3 is TGTGCCAGCAGTTATACGCGACAGGGTACCACCGGGGAGCTGTTTTTT. It is translated as CASSYTRQGTTGELFF. The gene calls are TRBV6-5 and TRBJ2-2, with 7 bases lining up with TRBD1. The CDR3 totals 16 residues. Germline CDR1 is MNHEY and CDR2 is SVGAGI. With 3 bases clipped from V and 4 bases from J, the junction kept 8 bases outside the gene matches.

There are many counts of this clonotype. The rearrangement uses TRBV24-1 and TRBJ2-5; perhaps TRBD1 as D (7 bases). The CDR3 runs to 15 residues. V was cut by 7 bases and J by 1 base, with 15 bases left in between. The germline gives CDR1 KGHDR, CDR2 SFDVKD. CDR3 loop: CATSSAGQPQETQYF. The CDR3 nucleotides read TGTGCCACCAGCAGCGCGGGACAGCCCCAAGAGACCCAGTACTTC.

The gene calls are TRBV6-1 and TRBJ2-5; the match to TRBD1 covers 8 bases. Germline lookup yields CDR1 MNHNS and CDR2 SASEGT. CDR3 length equals 13 residues. With 7 bases clipped from V and 5 bases from J, the junction kept 6 bases outside the gene matches. CDR3 protein: CASTGGRAETQYF. The CDR3 DNA is TGTGCCAGCACAGGGGGCAGGGCGGAGACCCAGTACTTC.

This clonotype was detected many times. The chain carries TRBV4-1 and TRBJ2-5; D unresolved. Trimming removed 1 base at V and 1 base at J, with 13 bases between. This CDR3 region has 16 residues. CDR1 and CDR2 from the germline V gene are MGHRA and YSYEKL. CDR3 protein: CASSQVLGASQETQYF. CDR3 bases: TGCGCCAGCAGCCAAGTTTTGGGCGCCTCCCAAGAGACCCAGTACTTC.

At least ten counts were recorded for this clonotype. The chain uses TRBV19 and TRBJ2-2; 11 bases are shared with TRBD1. The J segment lost 4 bases and the V segment lost 7 bases, leaving 5 bases of the junction unmatched. The length of the CDR3 is 15 residues. The germline CDR1 and CDR2 sequences are LNHDA and SQIVND (reference sequence). This chain's CDR3 is CASNPDRGLTGELFF. The CDR3 bases are TGTGCCAGTAACCCGGACAGGGGGCTCACCGGGGAGCTGTTTTTT.

This clonotype was observed at least ten times. This rearrangement joins TRBV12-5 to TRBJ2-5; a possible D gene is TRBD1 (6 bases). The CDR3 extends over 15 amino acids. CDR1 and CDR2 from the germline V gene are LGHNT and FRNRAP. V was clipped by 0 bases and J by 1 base, with 9 bases between them. This CDR3 reads CASGLVHRVQETQYF. DNA of the CDR3: TGTGCTAGTGGTTTGGTACACAGGGTCCAAGAGACCCAGTACTTC.

This clonotype was counted a few times. The chain is built from TRBV30 and TRBJ2-7; D gene unclear. This CDR3 region has 15 residues. Trimming left V 3 bases short and J 1 base short, with 16 bases between. Per germline, CDR1 GTSNPN and CDR2 SVGIG (reference sequence). The CDR3 is CAWSQIGSRSYEQYF. For the CDR3, the DNA is TGTGCCTGGAGCCAAATAGGATCAAGATCCTACGAGCAGTACTTC.

This clonotype was counted ten times or more. The V gene is TRBV24-1, the J gene TRBJ2-2; TRBD2 agrees at 8 bases. V gave up 0 bases and J gave up 7 bases; unmatched junction bases: 9. Germline assignment: CDR1 KGHDR and CDR2 SFDVKD. CDR3 length: 17 amino acids. CDR3 DNA: TGTGCCACCAGTGATTTGTCTAGCGGGCGGAGGGGCGGGGAGCTGTTTTTT. It yields the protein CATSDLSSGRRGGELFF.

This clonotype was found a few times. The chain uses TRBV24-1 and TRBJ2-2, with TRBD2 identical over 8 bases. The CDR3 is made up of 15 amino acids. Germline CDR1 KGHDR, CDR2 SFDVKD. Trimming took 6 bases from V and 3 from J; bases not matched to a gene: 5. The CDR3 DNA reads TGTGCCACCAGTCATGCGGGAGGACACACCGGGGAGCTGTTTTTT. Residues: CATSHAGGHTGELFF.

In its sample, this clonotype was seen many times. The rearrangement joins TRBV9 to TRBJ2-7; D unresolved. The CDR3 extends over 13 amino acids. Per the germline V gene, CDR1 is SGDLS and CDR2 is YYNGEE. V was clipped by 2 bases and J by 2 bases, with 8 bases between them. For the CDR3, the DNA is TGTGCCAGCAGCGTGGACGCAACCTACGAGCAGTACTTC. It specifies CASSVDATYEQYF. Full variable domain (outside the CDR3, taken from reference TRBV9 and TRBJ2-7): DSGVTQTPKHLITATGQRVTLRCSPRSGDLSVYWYQQSLDQGLQFLIQYYNGEERAKGNILERFSAQQFPDLHSELNLSSLELGDSALYFCASSVDATYEQYFGPGTRLTVT.

This clonotype has only a few counts. The chain carries TRBV6-1 and TRBJ1-2, with a tentative D call TRBD1 (5 bases). The V gene lost 5 bases and the J gene lost 6 bases, with 16 bases spanning the gap. This CDR3 contains 14 residues. Germline V gene data show CDR1 as MNHNS and CDR2 as SASEGT. CDR3 in amino acids: CASSTYFGADGYTF. As DNA, the CDR3 is TGTGCCAGCAGTACCTATTTCGGGGCCGATGGCTACACCTTC.